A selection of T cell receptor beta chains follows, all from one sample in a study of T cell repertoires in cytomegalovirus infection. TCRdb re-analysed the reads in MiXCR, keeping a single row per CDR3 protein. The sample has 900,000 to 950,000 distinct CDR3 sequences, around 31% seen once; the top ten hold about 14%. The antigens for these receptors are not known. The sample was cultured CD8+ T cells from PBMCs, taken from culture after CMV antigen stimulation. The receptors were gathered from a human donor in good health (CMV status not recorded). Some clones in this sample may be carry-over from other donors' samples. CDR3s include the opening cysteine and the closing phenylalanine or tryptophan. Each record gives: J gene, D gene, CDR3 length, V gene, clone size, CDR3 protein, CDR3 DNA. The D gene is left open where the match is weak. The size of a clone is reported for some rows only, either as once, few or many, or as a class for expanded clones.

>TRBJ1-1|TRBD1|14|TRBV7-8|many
CASSLVTGGTEAFF
TGTGCCAGCAGCTTGGTAACAGGGGGCACTGAAGCTTTCTTT
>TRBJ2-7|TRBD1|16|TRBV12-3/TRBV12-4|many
CASSPGTGNHLYEQYF
TGTGCCAGCAGTCCAGGGACAGGGAATCACCTTTACGAGCAGTACTTC
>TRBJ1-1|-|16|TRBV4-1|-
CASSQGWGWEETEAFF
TGCGCCAGCAGCCAAGGGTGGGGGTGGGAGGAGACTGAAGCTTTCTTT
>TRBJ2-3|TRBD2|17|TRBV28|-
CASSLPSSGSRTDTQYF
TGTGCCAGCAGTTTACCCTCTAGCGGGTCCCGCACAGATACGCAGTATTTT
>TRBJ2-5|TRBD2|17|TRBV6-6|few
CASSYTSGGQYQETQYF
TGTGCCAGCAGTTATACTAGCGGGGGCCAGTACCAAGAGACCCAGTACTTC
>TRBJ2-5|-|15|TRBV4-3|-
CASSLLQGRQETQYF
TGCGCCAGCAGCCTACTCCAGGGGAGGCAAGAGACCCAGTACTTC
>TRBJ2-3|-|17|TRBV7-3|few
CASSLPRRSPSTDTQYF
TGTGCCAGCAGCTTACCTCGAAGGTCACCTAGCACAGATACGCAGTATTTT
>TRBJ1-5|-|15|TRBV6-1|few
CASSEVFGVNQPQHF
TGTGCCAGCAGTGAAGTTTTTGGGGTCAATCAGCCCCAGCATTTT
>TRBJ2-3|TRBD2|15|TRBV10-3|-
CAITGLAESTDTQYF
TGTGCCATCACCGGACTAGCGGAGAGCACAGATACGCAGTATTTT
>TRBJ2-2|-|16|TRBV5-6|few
CASSLGRGADTGELFF
TGTGCCAGCAGCTTGGGACGGGGCGCCGACACCGGGGAGCTGTTTTTT
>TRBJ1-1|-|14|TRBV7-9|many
CASSLVSRTTEAFF
TGTGCCAGCAGCTTAGTTAGCAGGACAACTGAAGCTTTCTTT
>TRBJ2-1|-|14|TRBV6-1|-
CASGTSPTYNEQFF
TGTGCCAGTGGAACTAGCCCTACCTACAATGAGCAGTTCTTC
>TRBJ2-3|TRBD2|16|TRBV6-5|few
CASSYSNWRGADTQYF
TGTGCCAGCAGTTACTCGAATTGGCGGGGGGCAGATACGCAGTATTTT
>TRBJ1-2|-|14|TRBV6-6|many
CASSYKGDTYGYTF
TGTGCCAGCAGTTACAAGGGGGACACCTATGGCTACACCTTC
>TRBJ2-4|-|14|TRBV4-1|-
CASSRSIAKNIQYF
TGCGCCAGCAGTCGATCGATAGCCAAAAACATTCAGTACTTC
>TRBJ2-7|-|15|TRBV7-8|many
CASGPRRGDEGEQYF
TGTGCCAGCGGCCCAAGGAGAGGGGATGAGGGCGAGCAGTACTTC
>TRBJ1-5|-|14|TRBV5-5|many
CASSSDLSNQPQHF
TGTGCCAGCAGCTCGGACTTAAGCAATCAGCCCCAGCATTTT
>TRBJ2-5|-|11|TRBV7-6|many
CASTDAGPQYF
TGTGCCAGCACGGATGCCGGTCCCCAGTACTTC
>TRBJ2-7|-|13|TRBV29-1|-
CSVLILPAYEQYF
TGCAGCGTGCTAATTCTACCCGCCTACGAGCAGTACTTC
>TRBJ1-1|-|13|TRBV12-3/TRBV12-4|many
CATRGVGNTEAFF
TGTGCCACCCGCGGGGTAGGGAACACTGAAGCTTTCTTT
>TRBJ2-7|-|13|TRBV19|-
CASSWARNYEQYF
TGTGCCAGTAGTTGGGCACGTAACTACGAGCAGTACTTC
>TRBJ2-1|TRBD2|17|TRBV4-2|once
CASSHERGSGGINEQFF
TGTGCCAGCAGCCACGAAAGAGGCAGCGGGGGAATCAATGAGCAGTTCTTC
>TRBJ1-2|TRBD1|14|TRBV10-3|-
CAIMEGANLYGYTF
TGTGCCATCATGGAGGGGGCCAACCTCTATGGCTACACCTTC
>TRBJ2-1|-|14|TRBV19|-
CASSIEGMNNEQFF
TGTGCCAGTAGTATAGAGGGGATGAACAATGAGCAGTTCTTC
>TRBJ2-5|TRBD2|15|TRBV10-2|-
CASSDPGLDGETQYF
TGCGCCAGCAGTGACCCCGGACTAGACGGGGAGACCCAGTACTTC
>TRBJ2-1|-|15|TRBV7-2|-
CASSLDEAGYNEQFF
TGTGCCAGCAGCTTAGACGAGGCGGGCTACAATGAGCAGTTCTTC
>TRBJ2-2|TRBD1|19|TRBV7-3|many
CASSLTDRDRPLDTGELFF
TGTGCCAGCAGCTTAACAGACAGGGACCGACCTTTGGACACCGGGGAGCTGTTTTTT
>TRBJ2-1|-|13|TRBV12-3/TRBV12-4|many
CASTLLEDDEQFF
TGTGCCAGCACTTTGTTAGAGGACGATGAGCAGTTCTTC